These 13 T cell receptor beta chains came from one sample sequenced in a study of blood T cell repertoires in COVID-19. Generated by immunoSEQ multiplex PCR, the TCRdb table keeps only in-frame clones and is missing some. The repertoire holds more than 300,000 clones, with more than 85% as singletons. Sequencing used PBMCs or T cells enriched from blood (not recorded which). All receptors come from a woman in her thirties or forties who had been exposed to COVID-19.

V is TRBV6-6 and J is TRBJ1-1; D gene uncertain. The CDR3 is 14 residues long. Trimming removed 5 bases at V and 1 base at J, with 11 bases between. Germline CDR1 is MNHNY and CDR2 is SVGAGI (reference sequence). CDR3 amino acids: CASSLRHPNTEAFF. DNA for the CDR3: TGTGCCAGCAGTCTTCGACATCCGAACACTGAAGCTTTCTTT.

The chain carries TRBV7-3 and TRBJ2-1; 8 bases line up with TRBD2. The V gene end was trimmed by 5 bases and the J gene end by 7 bases; junction bases not matched to a gene: 7. Germline CDR1 SGHTA, CDR2 FQGTGA. This CDR3 region has 14 residues. CDR3 nucleotide sequence: TGTGCCAGCAGCCCGGGGACTAGTAATAATGAGCAGTTCTTC. Translated, it gives CASSPGTSNNEQFF.

A few counts support this clone. As DNA, the CDR3 is TGTGCCTGGACGACAGTTGGCCACTATGGCTACACCTTC. This codes for CAWTTVGHYGYTF. The chain combines TRBV30 with TRBJ1-2; tentative D call: TRBD1 (5 bases). The V gene lost 4 bases and the J gene lost 3 bases, with 12 bases spanning the gap. The germline gives CDR1 GTSNPN, CDR2 SVGIG (reference sequence). This CDR3 contains 13 residues.

The V and J genes are TRBV15 and TRBJ2-1; D is perhaps TRBD1 (6 bases). The CDR3 is 16 amino acids. Germline lookup yields CDR1 LNHNV and CDR2 YYDKDF (reference sequence). V lost 2 bases to trimming and J lost 6 bases, with 17 bases between them. CDR3 protein: CATSRNNRVRGNEQFF. The CDR3 DNA sequence: TGTGCCACCAGCAGAAACAACAGGGTTAGGGGCAATGAGCAGTTCTTC.

In regard to this clone: The same CDR3 is also encoded by other DNA sequences in this sample. This chain connects TRBV5-1 to TRBJ2-7, with 7 nucleotides matching TRBD2. V lost 1 base to trimming and J lost 1 base; unmatched junction nucleotides: 2. The CDR3 spans 14 residues. Germline V gene lookup returns CDR1 SGHRS and CDR2 YFSETQ. The CDR3 sequence: CASSLSGGSYEQYF. CDR3 sequence (DNA): TGCGCCAGCAGCTTGTCCGGGGGGTCCTACGAGCAGTACTTC.

V gene TRBV11-3 combines with J gene TRBJ2-7; weak D call: TRBD1 (6 bases). V was cut by 5 bases and J by 7 bases, with 18 bases left in between. This CDR3 spans 14 amino acids. Germline values: CDR1 SGHNT, CDR2 YENEEA. The DNA of the CDR3 is TGTGCCAGCAGCAGCCGGGACACGCTTTTTGAGCAGTACTTC. Protein sequence: CASSSRDTLFEQYF.

The CDR3 DNA reads TGTGCCAGCAGTTCCCGCGTCTCCGGGGAGCTGTTTTTT. It specifies CASSSRVSGELFF. This sequence joins TRBV6-5 and TRBJ2-2; D not certain. The V and J ends lost 4 bases and 6 bases respectively, with 9 bases between them. This CDR3 region has 13 residues. Germline CDR1 MNHEY, CDR2 SVGAGI.

The chain couples TRBV3-1 (or the pseudogene TRBV3-2) to TRBJ2-7; TRBD2 matches 8 bases. Losses at the gene ends were 2 bases for V and 1 base for J; bases not matched to a gene: 7. This CDR3 comprises 16 residues. Germline V gene lookup returns CDR1 LGHDT and CDR2 YNNKEL (reference sequence). The CDR3 loop is CASSQSGREGSYEQYF. CDR3 nucleotide sequence: TGTGCCAGCAGCCAATCGGGCCGGGAGGGGTCCTACGAGCAGTACTTC.

This CDR3 is CASSEGLTGGSSYNEQFF. The CDR3 bases are TGTGCCAGCAGTGAGGGACTAACGGGGGGGTCCTCCTACAATGAGCAGTTCTTC. The J gene is TRBJ2-1, the V gene TRBV2, with 8 bases aligning to TRBD2. Germline V CDR1 and CDR2: SNHLY, FYNNEI. J gave up 0 bases and V 3 bases, and 10 bases lay outside the gene matches. The CDR3 covers 18 residues.

The chain employs TRBV5-4 and TRBJ1-2; TRBD1 agrees at 9 bases. The CDR3 is 14 amino acids. V lost 4 bases, J lost 5 bases, and 6 bases stayed unmatched. Germline CDR1 is SGHNT and CDR2 is YYREEE (reference sequence). The CDR3, as DNA: TGTGCCAGCAGCCCCGGGACAGGGTCATATGGCTACACCTTC. Protein: CASSPGTGSYGYTF.

The chain recombines TRBV7-9 with TRBJ2-1; D unresolved. V lost 0 bases and J 0 bases, leaving 12 bases between the germline ends. Germline loops: CDR1 SEHNR, CDR2 FQNEAQ (reference sequence). This CDR3 spans 17 amino acids. The CDR3 coding sequence is TGTGCCAGCAGCTTAGCCCTGACTCTTAGCTCCTACAATGAGCAGTTCTTC. Amino acids: CASSLALTLSSYNEQFF.

The V call is TRBV7-2, the J call TRBJ1-2; the match to TRBD1 covers 7 bases. Germline V lookup: CDR1 SGHTA, CDR2 FQGNSA. V lost 5 bases, J lost 6 bases, and 6 bases stayed unmatched. This CDR3 comprises 13 residues. CDR3 loop: CASSPQGGNGYTF. The CDR3 DNA reads TGTGCCAGCAGCCCCCAGGGGGGTAATGGCTACACCTTC.

V gene TRBV7-9 combines with J gene TRBJ1-6; 7 bases are shared with TRBD1. The CDR3 is 18 amino acids. Germline lookup yields CDR1 SEHNR and CDR2 FQNEAQ (reference sequence). Germline trimming cut 4 bases from V and 0 bases from J; bases unmatched to any gene: 9. CDR3 nucleotides: TGTGCCAGCAGCTCAAGACAGGGAGCAAACTCCTATAATTCACCCCTCCACTTT. It specifies CASSSRQGANSYNSPLHF.